The present TCR beta chain was sequenced within a study of T-cell memory formation after mild COVID-19. V was shortened by 2 bases and J by 2 bases, with 14 bases between the two germline ends. Germline V gene sequence: CDR1 SGHNT, CDR2 YYREEE (reference sequence). The CDR3 extends over 15 amino acids. Constant-segment primers were used for 5'RACE, and the resulting TCR alpha and TCR beta cDNA libraries carried sample barcodes and UMIs. MiXCR, applied by TCRdb to the 5' RACE reads, yields one record per CDR3 protein. The table includes around 530,000 distinct CDR3 sequences, 20% to 25% detected once. Regarding the study as a whole: Unconfirmed was the SARS-CoV-2 specificity of second-wave clones that peaked on day 37.

There are a few counts of this clonotype. Its target is not known. The chain recombines TRBV5-4 with TRBJ2-7; D remains unclear. Sequenced sample: PBMCs or a T cell subset sorted from them (not recorded which). This receptor was taken from an adult woman who had mild COVID-19 (a few samples of this study predate the infection). Cell type and time point are not known. Written as DNA, the CDR3 is TGTGCCAGCAGCTTAAGGGCAGTACTTCCCTACGAGCAGTACTTC. Amino acids: CASSLRAVLPYEQYF.